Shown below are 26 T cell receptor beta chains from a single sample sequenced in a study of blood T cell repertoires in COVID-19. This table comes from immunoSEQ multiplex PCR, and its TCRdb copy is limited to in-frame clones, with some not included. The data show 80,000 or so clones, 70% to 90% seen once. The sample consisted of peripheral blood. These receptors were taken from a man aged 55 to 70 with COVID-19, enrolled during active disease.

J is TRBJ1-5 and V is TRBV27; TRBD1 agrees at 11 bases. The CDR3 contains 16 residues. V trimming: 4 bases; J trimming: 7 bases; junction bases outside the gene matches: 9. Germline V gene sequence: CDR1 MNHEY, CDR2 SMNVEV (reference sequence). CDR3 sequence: CASSSWTGGAGQPQHF. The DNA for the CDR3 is TGTGCCAGCAGTTCGTGGACAGGGGGCGCAGGGCAGCCCCAGCATTTT.

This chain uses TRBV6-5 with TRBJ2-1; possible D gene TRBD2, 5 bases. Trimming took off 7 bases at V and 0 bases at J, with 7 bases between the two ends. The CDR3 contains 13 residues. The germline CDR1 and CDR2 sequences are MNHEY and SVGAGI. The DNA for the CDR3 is TGTGCCAGCACCGGGGACTCCTACAATGAGCAGTTCTTC. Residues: CASTGDSYNEQFF.

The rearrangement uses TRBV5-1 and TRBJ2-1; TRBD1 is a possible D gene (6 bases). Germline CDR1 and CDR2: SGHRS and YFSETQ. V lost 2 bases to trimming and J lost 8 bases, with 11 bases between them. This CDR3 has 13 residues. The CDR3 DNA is TGCGCCAGCAGCTTCACTGACAGGTATGAGCAGTTCTTC. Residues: CASSFTDRYEQFF.

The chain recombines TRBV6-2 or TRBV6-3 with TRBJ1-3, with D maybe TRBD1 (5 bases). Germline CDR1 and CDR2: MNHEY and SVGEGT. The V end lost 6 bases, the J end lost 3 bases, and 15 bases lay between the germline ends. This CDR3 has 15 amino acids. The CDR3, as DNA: TGTGCCAGCAGCCACCGAAGACAGTATGGAAACACCATATATTTT. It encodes CASSHRRQYGNTIYF.

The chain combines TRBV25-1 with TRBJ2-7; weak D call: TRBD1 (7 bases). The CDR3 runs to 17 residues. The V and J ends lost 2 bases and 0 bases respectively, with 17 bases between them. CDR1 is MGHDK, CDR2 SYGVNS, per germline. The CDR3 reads CASSEGRRGVSSYEQYF. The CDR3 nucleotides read TGTGCCAGCAGTGAAGGACGCAGGGGGGTAAGCTCCTACGAGCAGTACTTC.

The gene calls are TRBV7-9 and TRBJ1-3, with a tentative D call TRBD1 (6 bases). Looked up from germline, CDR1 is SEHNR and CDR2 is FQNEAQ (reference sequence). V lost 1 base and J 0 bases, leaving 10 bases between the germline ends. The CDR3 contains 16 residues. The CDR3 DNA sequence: TGTGCCAGCAGCTTAGGTGGGGGCCCCTCTGGAAACACCATATATTTT. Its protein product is CASSLGGGPSGNTIYF.

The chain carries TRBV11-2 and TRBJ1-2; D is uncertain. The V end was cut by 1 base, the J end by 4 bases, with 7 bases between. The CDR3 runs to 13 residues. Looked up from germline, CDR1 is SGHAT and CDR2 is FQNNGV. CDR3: CASSLVQTYGYTF. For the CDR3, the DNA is TGTGCCAGCAGCTTAGTACAGACCTATGGCTACACCTTC.

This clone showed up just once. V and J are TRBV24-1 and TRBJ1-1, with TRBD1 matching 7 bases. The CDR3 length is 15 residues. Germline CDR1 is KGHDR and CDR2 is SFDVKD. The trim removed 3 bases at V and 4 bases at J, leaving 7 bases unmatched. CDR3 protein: CATSDTGAGATEAFF. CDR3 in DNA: TGTGCCACCAGTGATACAGGGGCCGGAGCCACTGAAGCTTTCTTT.

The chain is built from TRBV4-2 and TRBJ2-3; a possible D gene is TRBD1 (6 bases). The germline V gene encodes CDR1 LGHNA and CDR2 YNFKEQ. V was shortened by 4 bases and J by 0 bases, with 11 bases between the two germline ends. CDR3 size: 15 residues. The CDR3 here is CASSRTGTSTDTQYF. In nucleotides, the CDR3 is TGTGCCAGCAGCCGTACCGGGACAAGCACAGATACGCAGTATTTT.

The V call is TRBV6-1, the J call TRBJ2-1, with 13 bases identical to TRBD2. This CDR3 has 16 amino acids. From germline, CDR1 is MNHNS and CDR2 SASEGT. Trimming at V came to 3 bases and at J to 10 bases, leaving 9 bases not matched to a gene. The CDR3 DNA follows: TGTGCCAGCAGTGAGGCCGGGACTAGCGGGAAACTAGAGCAGTTCTTC. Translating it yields CASSEAGTSGKLEQFF.

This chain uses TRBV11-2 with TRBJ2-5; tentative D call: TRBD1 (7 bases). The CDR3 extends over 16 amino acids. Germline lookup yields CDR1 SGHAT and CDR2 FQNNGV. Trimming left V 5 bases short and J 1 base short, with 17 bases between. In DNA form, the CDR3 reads TGTGCCAGCAGCCAGGCGGGACAGTACTTCCAAGAGACCCAGTACTTC. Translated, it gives CASSQAGQYFQETQYF.

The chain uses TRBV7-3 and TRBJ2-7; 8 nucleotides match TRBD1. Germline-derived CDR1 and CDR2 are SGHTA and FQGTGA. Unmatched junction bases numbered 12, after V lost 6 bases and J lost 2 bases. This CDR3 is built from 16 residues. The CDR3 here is CASSHPRDRITYEQYF. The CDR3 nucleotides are TGTGCCAGCAGTCACCCCCGGGACAGGATTACCTACGAGCAGTACTTC.

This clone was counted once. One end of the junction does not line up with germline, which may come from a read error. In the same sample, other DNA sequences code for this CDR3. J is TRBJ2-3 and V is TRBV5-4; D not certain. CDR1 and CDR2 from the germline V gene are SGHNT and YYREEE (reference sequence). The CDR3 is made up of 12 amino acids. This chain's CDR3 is CASSLATDTQYF. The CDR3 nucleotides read TGTGCCAGTAGCTTGGCGACAGATACGCAGTATTTT.

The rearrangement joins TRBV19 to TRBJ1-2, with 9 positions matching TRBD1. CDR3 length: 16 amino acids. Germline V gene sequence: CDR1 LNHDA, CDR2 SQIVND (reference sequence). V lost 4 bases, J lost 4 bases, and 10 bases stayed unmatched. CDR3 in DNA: TGTGCCAGTAGTAACCGGGACAGGGCTCTTAGCTATGGCTACACCTTC. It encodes CASSNRDRALSYGYTF.

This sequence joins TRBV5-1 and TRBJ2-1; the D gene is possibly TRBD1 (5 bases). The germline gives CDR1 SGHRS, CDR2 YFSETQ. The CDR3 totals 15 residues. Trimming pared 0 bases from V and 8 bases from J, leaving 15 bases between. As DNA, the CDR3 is TGCGCCAGCAGCTTGGTTGGGAACCAGGGCGATGAGCAGTTCTTC. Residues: CASSLVGNQGDEQFF.

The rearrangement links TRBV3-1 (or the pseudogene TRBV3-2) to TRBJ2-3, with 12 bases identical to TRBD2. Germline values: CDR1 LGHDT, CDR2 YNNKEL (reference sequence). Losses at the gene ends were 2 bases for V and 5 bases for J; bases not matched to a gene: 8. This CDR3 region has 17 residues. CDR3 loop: CASSQTTSGGRGDTQYF. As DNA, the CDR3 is TGTGCCAGCAGCCAAACGACTAGCGGGGGCCGGGGAGATACGCAGTATTTT.

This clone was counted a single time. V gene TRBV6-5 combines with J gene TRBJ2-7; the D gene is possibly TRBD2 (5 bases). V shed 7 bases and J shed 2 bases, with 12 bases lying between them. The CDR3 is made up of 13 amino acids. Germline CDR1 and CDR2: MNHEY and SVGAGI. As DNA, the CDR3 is TGTGCCAGCAAGCGGACGGCCCCCTACGAGCAGTACTTC. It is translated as CASKRTAPYEQYF.

CDR3 residues: CASSLVGRAVDTQYF. CDR3 nucleotides: TGCGCCAGCAGCTTGGTCGGCAGGGCAGTAGATACGCAGTATTTT. The chain employs TRBV5-1 and TRBJ2-3, with a weak D call TRBD1 (5 bases). Trimming stripped 0 bases from V and 5 bases from J, with 13 bases between. The CDR3 has 15 residues. CDR1 is SGHRS, CDR2 YFSETQ, per germline.

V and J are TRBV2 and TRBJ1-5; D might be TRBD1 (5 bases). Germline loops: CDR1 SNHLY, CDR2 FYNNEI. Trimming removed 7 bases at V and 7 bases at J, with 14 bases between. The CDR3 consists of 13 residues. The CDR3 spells CASMARRGQPQHF. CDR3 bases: TGTGCCAGCATGGCCCGGAGGGGCCAGCCCCAGCATTTT.

The CDR3 loop is CASSGAMRGSSYEQYF. The CDR3 DNA reads TGTGCCAGCAGCGGGGCGATGCGAGGCAGCTCCTACGAGCAGTACTTC. V and J are TRBV5-4 and TRBJ2-7; tentatively, D is TRBD1 (5 bases). V lost 4 bases to trimming and J lost 0 bases, with 17 bases between them. Germline V gene lookup returns CDR1 SGHNT and CDR2 YYREEE (reference sequence). CDR3 length equals 16 residues.

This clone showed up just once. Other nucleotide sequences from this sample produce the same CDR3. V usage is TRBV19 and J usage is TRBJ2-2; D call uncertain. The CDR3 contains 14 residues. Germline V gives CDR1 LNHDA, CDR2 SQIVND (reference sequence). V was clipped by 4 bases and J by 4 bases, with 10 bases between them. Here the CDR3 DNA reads TGTGCCAGTAGTAACTCCCCAGGCACCGGGGAGCTGTTTTTT. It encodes CASSNSPGTGELFF.

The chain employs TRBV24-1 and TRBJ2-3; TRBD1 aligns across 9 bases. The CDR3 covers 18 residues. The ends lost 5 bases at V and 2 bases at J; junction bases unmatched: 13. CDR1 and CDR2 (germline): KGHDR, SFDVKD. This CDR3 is CATSGAPGTGTPTDTQYF. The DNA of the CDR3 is TGTGCCACCAGTGGCGCCCCCGGGACAGGGACGCCCACAGATACGCAGTATTTT.

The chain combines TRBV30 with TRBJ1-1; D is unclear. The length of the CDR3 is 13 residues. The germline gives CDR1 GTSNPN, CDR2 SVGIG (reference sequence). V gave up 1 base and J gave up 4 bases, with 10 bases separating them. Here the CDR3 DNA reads TGTGCCTGGAGTGACTCTCCGATCACTGAAGCTTTCTTT. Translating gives CAWSDSPITEAFF. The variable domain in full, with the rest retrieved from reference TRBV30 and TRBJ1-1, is SQTIHQWPATLVQPVGSPLSLECTVEGTSNPNLYWYRQAAGRGLQLLFYSVGIGQISSEVPQNLSASRPQDRQFILSSKKLLLSDSGFYLCAWSDSPITEAFFGQGTRLTVV.

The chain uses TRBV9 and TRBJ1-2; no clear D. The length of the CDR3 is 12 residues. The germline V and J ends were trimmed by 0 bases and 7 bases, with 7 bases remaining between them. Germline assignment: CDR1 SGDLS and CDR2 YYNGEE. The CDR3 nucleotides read TGTGCCAGCAGCGTAGAATCGGGTGGCTACACCTTC. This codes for CASSVESGGYTF. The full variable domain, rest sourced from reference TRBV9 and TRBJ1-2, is DSGVTQTPKHLITATGQRVTLRCSPRSGDLSVYWYQQSLDQGLQFLIQYYNGEERAKGNILERFSAQQFPDLHSELNLSSLELGDSALYFCASSVESGGYTFGSGTRLTVV.

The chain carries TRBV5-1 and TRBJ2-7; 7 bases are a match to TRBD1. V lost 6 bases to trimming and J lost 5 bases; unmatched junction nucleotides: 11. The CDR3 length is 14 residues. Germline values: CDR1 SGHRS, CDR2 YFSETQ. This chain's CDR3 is CASKRAGGSNEQYF. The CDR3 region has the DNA TGCGCCAGCAAGAGAGCAGGGGGTAGCAACGAGCAGTACTTC.

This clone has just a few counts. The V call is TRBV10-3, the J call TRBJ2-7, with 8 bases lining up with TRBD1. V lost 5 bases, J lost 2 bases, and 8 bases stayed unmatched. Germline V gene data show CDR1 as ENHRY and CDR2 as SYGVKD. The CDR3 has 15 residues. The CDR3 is CAISPDRGTTYEQYF. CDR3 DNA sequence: TGTGCCATCAGTCCCGACAGGGGAACGACCTACGAGCAGTACTTC.